This T cell receptor beta chain was captured by sequencing in a study of cytomegalovirus exposure and HLA in healthy donors. Study at large: Genotyping showed around 80% of 300 to 450 donors falling in the Caucasian-associated ancestry cluster. The study's findings and limits: Among TCR beta chains, those listed as cytomegalovirus-associated numbered fewer than 200. Exclusion applied to some V segments, including TRBV6-2 and TRBV6-3, as they were indistinguishable.

Regarding this clone: The antigen is not known.

Looked up from germline, CDR1 is SQVTM and CDR2 is ANQGSEA. V was shortened by 4 bases and J by 4 bases, with 5 bases between the two germline ends. This CDR3 has 11 amino acids. The study ran its PCR with 60 Vbeta and 13 Jbeta primers. Measured with immunoSEQ multiplex PCR; TCRdb has only the in-frame clones, and not every one. The sample holds 150,000 to 200,000 clones, about 88% seen once. The chain is built from TRBV29-1 and TRBJ1-3; D gene ambiguous. The receptor's source is a woman between 18 and 30 years old in good health and CMV-seronegative. The source material was PBMCs. CDR3 nucleotide sequence: TGCAGCGTTGCTGTGGGAAACACCATATATTTT. Residues: CSVAVGNTIYF.